This T cell receptor (beta chain) was identified during a study of identical twins. Study-level results: Partly confounded zero-insertion analyses could result from invariant MAIT and iNKT cells.

Concerning this clonotype itself: Its antigen is currently unknown.

Using its own MiXCR run on the 5' RACE reads, TCRdb lists one record per CDR3 protein. Found here are hundreds of thousands of distinct CDR3 sequences, roughly 12% of them singletons; the top ten hold 1.5% to 2%. The CDR3 sequence is 16 residues long. In germline, CDR1 is SNHLY, CDR2 FYNNEI. V lost 6 bases to trimming and J lost 4 bases; unmatched junction nucleotides: 6. A further study also used this sample, focusing on yellow fever vaccine responses in identical twins.

This sequence was found in a woman between 18 and 29 years old in good health. This chain connects TRBV2 to TRBJ2-3, with 14 bases fitting TRBD2. Specimen: PBMCs. The CDR3 loop is CASSPGTSGSADTQYF. The CDR3 nucleotides read TGTGCCAGCAGCCCAGGGACTAGCGGGAGCGCAGATACGCAGTATTTT.